This TCR beta chain was sequenced for a study of CD8+ T cells in alopecia areata. Overall study results and limits: Clonality was higher in lesional than normal scalp, especially in alopecia totalis/universalis.

RNA was isolated and reverse transcribed to cDNA, the sequencing template. Measured with immunoSEQ multiplex PCR; TCRdb has only the in-frame clones, and not every one. Among some 120,000 clones, about 51% were seen once, and the ten largest hold roughly 10%. There are 14 residues in the CDR3. V lost 5 bases, J lost 4 bases, and 13 bases lay in between. The germline CDR1 and CDR2 sequences are PRHDT and FYEKMQ (reference sequence). This clone has at least ten counts. Its antigen is still unknown. Alopecia areata patients provided lesional scalp punch biopsies and peripheral blood, both collected for the study. Sorting of CD4+ and CD8+ T cells was performed on PBMCs.

This chain links TRBV13 with TRBJ2-3, with D perhaps being TRBD1 or TRBD2 (5 bases each). Sequencing input: NKG2D-low CD8+ T cells sorted from blood. This clonotype was sampled from a human donor with alopecia areata. CDR3 DNA: TGTGCCAGCAGCGGGGGTAATGCTCCAGATACGCAGTATTTT. It yields the protein CASSGGNAPDTQYF. Combining the CDR3 with reference TRBV13 and TRBJ2-3 gives the whole variable domain AAGVIQSPRHLIKEKRETATLKCYPIPRHDTVYWYQQGPGQDPQFLISFYEKMQSDKGSIPDRFSAQQFSDYHSELNMSSLELGDSALYFCASSGGNAPDTQYFGPGTRLTVL.